This is a list of T cell receptor beta chains from one sample in a study of immune characterization of retroperitoneal liposarcoma. TCRdb re-called the PCR reads through MiXCR, storing one row per CDR3 protein. Among over 2,000 distinct CDR3 sequences listed, about 50% were seen once. Sequenced: tumor tissue. Receptors were obtained from a female donor with retroperitoneal liposarcoma. Each CDR3 is given with its conserved first and last residue. Fields, in order: V gene, D gene, J gene, clone size, CDR3 DNA, CDR3 protein. D genes are given only for firm matches. A row's size may be missing; if present it is once, few, many or a size class.

>TRBV7-2|-|TRBJ1-4|-
TGTGCCAGCAGCTTTGGGATGAATGAAAAACTGTTTTTT
CASSFGMNEKLFF
>TRBV7-2|-|TRBJ2-1|medium-sized
TGTGCCAGCAGCCATTATAACTACAATGAGCAGTTCTTC
CASSHYNYNEQFF
>TRBV12-3/TRBV12-4|-|TRBJ2-7|-
TGTGCCAGCAGCCCGACGGACGGGTCATCCTACAATGAGCAGTACTTC
CASSPTDGSSYNEQYF
>TRBV6-2/TRBV6-3|TRBD2|TRBJ2-3|-
TGTGCCAGCAGTCTAGCGGGGGTTCCAGATACGCAGTATTTT
CASSLAGVPDTQYF
>TRBV7-2|-|TRBJ1-4|few
TGTGCCAGCAGCTTAGGGGGAGTTAATGAAAAACTGTTTTTT
CASSLGGVNEKLFF
>TRBV11-3|TRBD2|TRBJ2-1|-
TGTGCCAGCAGCCTTAGCTGGGGGGGGGAGCAGTTCTTC
CASSLSWGGEQFF
>TRBV6-8|TRBD2|TRBJ2-7|once
TGTGCCAGCAGCGGACTAGCGGGGCTCAATGAGCAGTACTTC
CASSGLAGLNEQYF
>TRBV6-1|TRBD2|TRBJ2-2|-
TGTGCCAGCAGGATGACTAGCGGGGCGCGGGAGCTGTTTTTT
CASRMTSGARELFF
>TRBV4-3|-|TRBJ2-3|-
TGCGCCAGCAGCCAAGATAACGGTGGGACAGATACGCAGTATTTT
CASSQDNGGTDTQYF
>TRBV12-3/TRBV12-4|TRBD1|TRBJ2-5|-
TGTGCCAGCAGTTTGGGAGACAGGGACGAAGAGACCCAGTACTTC
CASSLGDRDEETQYF
>TRBV7-2|TRBD2|TRBJ2-7|-
TGTGCCAGCAGCTTAGCCGGCGGGAGCTACGAGCAGTACTTC
CASSLAGGSYEQYF
>TRBV12-3/TRBV12-4|TRBD2|TRBJ2-7|-
TGTGCCAGCAGGAGGACTAGCGGGAGCTCCTACAATGAGCAGTACTTC
CASRRTSGSSYNEQYF
>TRBV11-2|TRBD1|TRBJ2-5|-
TGTGCCAGCAGCTTGTTAGGCCAGGGGGCGAGGGAGCAGTACTTC
CASSLLGQGAREQYF
>TRBV6-1|TRBD2|TRBJ2-1|medium-sized
TGTGCCAGCAGGCTAGCGGTGTGGAGTGAGCAGTTCTTC
CASRLAVWSEQFF
>TRBV7-2|TRBD2|TRBJ2-7|-
TGTGCCAGCAGCTTCGTAGCGGGAGAGTGGTACGAGCAGTACTTC
CASSFVAGEWYEQYF
>TRBV6-6|-|TRBJ2-1|-
TGTGCCAGCTGGTCTAGCCTCCTTGGAGGATCCTACAATGAGCAGTTCTTC
CASWSSLLGGSYNEQFF
>TRBV6-1|-|TRBJ2-1|once
TGTGCCAGCAGTAGGAGTGGGAATGAGCAGTTCTTC
CASSRSGNEQFF
>TRBV11-3|-|TRBJ2-1|-
TGTGCCAGCAGCCCGGTTTATTGCCCCTGGCTAGCCAAAAACATTCAGTTCTTC
CASSPVYCPWLAKNIQFF
>TRBV6-1|-|TRBJ2-7|few
TGTGCCAGCAGTGAAGAGGGATCTTTCGAGCAGTACTTC
CASSEEGSFEQYF
>TRBV6-1|-|TRBJ1-2|-
TGTGCCAGCAGATCGGACAACCTCTATGGCTACACCTTC
CASRSDNLYGYTF
>TRBV7-2|-|TRBJ2-4|-
TGTGCCAGCACCCTAAATGGGGCCATTCAGTACTTC
CASTLNGAIQYF
>TRBV7-2|TRBD2|TRBJ2-3|few
TGTGCCAGCAGCCCGAGGACTAGCGGGCTCACAGATACGCAGTATTTT
CASSPRTSGLTDTQYF
>TRBV12-3/TRBV12-4|-|TRBJ2-2|few
TGTGCCAGGAGGGGTCAGAACACCGGGGAGCTGTTTTTT
CARRGQNTGELFF
>TRBV6-8|-|TRBJ1-6|-
TGTGCCAGCAGAGAAACAGGGTCCAATTCACCCCTCCACTTT
CASRETGSNSPLHF
>TRBV12-3/TRBV12-4|-|TRBJ1-5|-
TGTGCCAGCCGCAGGGGATTGAATCAGCCCCAGCATTTT
CASRRGLNQPQHF
>TRBV6-1|-|TRBJ2-1|-
TGTGCCAGCAGTTATGGGAATGAGCAGTTCTTC
CASSYGNEQFF
>TRBV11-2|-|TRBJ2-1|-
TGTGCCAGCAGCTTGGCGGCGCGGACGAGCTCCTACAATGAGCAGTTCTTC
CASSLAARTSSYNEQFF
>TRBV6-6|-|TRBJ2-7|-
TGTGCCAGCAGTTACATACAAGAATTATCAGAGCAGTACTTC
CASSYIQELSEQYF
>TRBV6-1|-|TRBJ1-2|-
TGTGCCAGCACCTCGACAGGAGCTTATGGCTACACCTTC
CASTSTGAYGYTF